The T cell receptor beta chain described here comes from a study of T cell repertoires in cytomegalovirus infection. In the study overall: Newly reported HLA-C-restricted and thoroughly characterized HLA-B-restricted CMV epitopes were employed. It was the public TCR beta signatures that indicated both CMV infection and matching HLA type. Study conclusions and caveats: It was HLA-C-restricted CMV-specific TCR beta clonotypes that dominated the response ex vivo.

With regard to this clonotype: The target antigen is unknown.

TCRdb reprocessed the reads with MiXCR, giving one entry per CDR3 protein. The repertoire has 110,000 or so distinct CDR3 sequences, about 33% of them found once; the top ten carry 41%. Germline V gene data show CDR1 as LNHDA and CDR2 as SQIVND (reference sequence). Trimming took off 6 bases at V and 0 bases at J, with 15 bases between the two ends. The CDR3 sequence is 17 residues long. The chain combines TRBV19 with TRBJ1-6; D perhaps matches TRBD1 (5 bases). The sequence was obtained from a human donor in good health (CMV status not recorded). Some clones in this sample may be carry-over from other donors' samples. The specimen was CD8+ T cells from cultured PBMCs, collected from culture after CMV antigen stimulation. The CDR3 DNA reads as TGTGCCAGTAGCCCCAGGGACGCGAGCTCCTATAATTCACCCCTCCACTTT. Protein product: CASSPRDASSYNSPLHF.